These T cell receptor beta chains were read from a single sample in a study of PD-1 blockade in classical Hodgkin lymphoma. Clones were read by immunoSEQ multiplex PCR, and TCRdb kept only the in-frame ones, dropping some. The data hold tens of thousands of clones, with over 70% observed a single time. Sequences were derived from peripheral blood mononuclear cells (PBMCs), sampled before the second cycle of nivolumab. The receptors come from a human donor with classical Hodgkin lymphoma. The CDR3 runs from the conserved cysteine through the conserved F or W. Fields, in order: J gene, V gene, clone size, D gene, CDR3 protein, CDR3 DNA. A D gene is named only where the DNA matches it firmly. Clone sizes are given selectively: once, few, many, or a class where the clone is expanded.

j_call: TRBJ2-1; v_call: TRBV7-2; clone_size: NA; d_call: NA; cdr3_aa: CASSLVGLRYNEQFF; cdr3_nt: TGTGCCAGCAGCTTAGTGGGACTGAGATACAATGAGCAGTTCTTC
j_call: TRBJ1-6; v_call: TRBV19; clone_size: few; d_call: NA; cdr3_aa: CASSTEPGQGFSPLHF; cdr3_nt: TGTGCCAGTAGTACTGAACCGGGACAAGGGTTTTCACCCCTCCACTTT
j_call: TRBJ1-1; v_call: TRBV19; clone_size: medium-sized; d_call: TRBD1; cdr3_aa: CASSPLGQPEAFF; cdr3_nt: TGTGCCAGTAGTCCTCTGGGACAGCCTGAAGCTTTCTTT
j_call: TRBJ2-7; v_call: TRBV7-3; clone_size: NA; d_call: NA; cdr3_aa: CASSGQGSEQYF; cdr3_nt: TGTGCCAGCAGCGGGCAGGGGTCCGAGCAGTACTTC
j_call: TRBJ2-3; v_call: TRBV7-8; clone_size: NA; d_call: NA; cdr3_aa: CASRVDTGTDTQYF; cdr3_nt: TGTGCCAGCAGGGTCGATACTGGCACAGATACGCAGTATTTT
j_call: TRBJ2-3; v_call: TRBV5-1; clone_size: few; d_call: NA; cdr3_aa: CASRNGNSGTDTQYF; cdr3_nt: TGCGCCAGCAGAAATGGGAACTCTGGCACAGATACGCAGTATTTT
j_call: TRBJ2-1; v_call: TRBV6-5; clone_size: NA; d_call: NA; cdr3_aa: CASSYRGFDEQFF; cdr3_nt: TGTGCCAGCAGTTATCGGGGGTTCGATGAGCAGTTCTTC
j_call: TRBJ2-3; v_call: TRBV5-1; clone_size: NA; d_call: TRBD2; cdr3_aa: CASSSGTTGDTQYF; cdr3_nt: TGCGCCAGCAGCTCCGGGACTACAGGAGATACGCAGTATTTT
j_call: TRBJ2-5; v_call: TRBV7-7; clone_size: NA; d_call: NA; cdr3_aa: CASSLALTGETQYF; cdr3_nt: TGTGCTAGCAGCTTAGCGCTTACCGGGGAGACCCAGTACTTC
j_call: TRBJ1-5; v_call: TRBV19; clone_size: NA; d_call: NA; cdr3_aa: CASSYLGSTGQPQHF; cdr3_nt: TGTGCCAGTAGCTACTTGGGCAGTACAGGTCAGCCCCAGCATTTT
j_call: TRBJ2-5; v_call: TRBV11-2; clone_size: NA; d_call: NA; cdr3_aa: CASSLVEETQYF; cdr3_nt: TGTGCCAGCAGCTTAGTAGAGGAGACCCAGTACTTC
j_call: TRBJ1-3; v_call: TRBV6-1; clone_size: NA; d_call: NA; cdr3_aa: CASSVTGSSGNTIYF; cdr3_nt: TGTGCCAGCAGTGTTACAGGCAGCTCTGGAAACACCATATATTTT
j_call: TRBJ2-5; v_call: TRBV7-2; clone_size: NA; d_call: TRBD1; cdr3_aa: CASSRGDRYQETQYF; cdr3_nt: TGTGCCAGCAGCCGAGGGGACAGGTACCAAGAGACCCAGTACTTC
j_call: TRBJ2-7; v_call: TRBV30; clone_size: NA; d_call: NA; cdr3_aa: CAWSGTVSYEQYF; cdr3_nt: TGTGCCTGGAGCGGGACGGTCTCCTACGAGCAGTACTTC
j_call: TRBJ1-3; v_call: TRBV5-6; clone_size: NA; d_call: NA; cdr3_aa: CASSLVGQGTGNTIYF; cdr3_nt: TGTGCCAGCAGCTTGGTCGGTCAGGGAACCGGAAACACCATATATTTT
j_call: TRBJ1-3; v_call: TRBV7-9; clone_size: NA; d_call: NA; cdr3_aa: CASSLARKGRSGNTIYF; cdr3_nt: TGTGCCAGCAGCTTAGCGAGGAAGGGAAGATCAGGAAACACCATATATTTT
j_call: TRBJ2-7; v_call: TRBV5-5; clone_size: NA; d_call: NA; cdr3_aa: CASSAGLGRASYEQYF; cdr3_nt: TGTGCCAGCAGCGCAGGGCTCGGGCGGGCCTCCTACGAGCAGTACTTC
j_call: TRBJ1-3; v_call: TRBV30; clone_size: few; d_call: NA; cdr3_aa: CARKGLPGNTIYF; cdr3_nt: TGTGCCAGGAAGGGATTACCTGGAAACACCATATATTTT
j_call: TRBJ2-7; v_call: TRBV5-6; clone_size: medium-sized; d_call: TRBD2; cdr3_aa: CASSFFSGRGSYEQYF; cdr3_nt: TGTGCCAGCAGCTTCTTTAGCGGGAGGGGGTCCTACGAGCAGTACTTC
j_call: TRBJ1-1; v_call: TRBV29-1; clone_size: NA; d_call: NA; cdr3_aa: CSVEELVGATPSQAEAFF; cdr3_nt: TGCAGCGTTGAAGAACTCGTTGGGGCGACTCCGAGTCAGGCTGAAGCTTTCTTT
j_call: TRBJ1-3; v_call: TRBV5-1; clone_size: NA; d_call: NA; cdr3_aa: CASSLGPRSLAGNTIYF; cdr3_nt: TGCGCCAGCAGCTTGGGACCTAGGTCGTTGGCCGGAAACACCATATATTTT
j_call: TRBJ2-5; v_call: TRBV4-3; clone_size: NA; d_call: NA; cdr3_aa: CASSQDLAGGWETQYF; cdr3_nt: TGCGCCAGCAGCCAAGATCTGGCAGGGGGGTGGGAGACCCAGTACTTC
j_call: TRBJ1-5; v_call: TRBV11-2; clone_size: NA; d_call: NA; cdr3_aa: CASRLEREVSNQPQHF; cdr3_nt: TGTGCCAGCAGACTAGAGCGGGAGGTAAGCAATCAGCCCCAGCATTTT
j_call: TRBJ2-7; v_call: TRBV5-1; clone_size: NA; d_call: NA; cdr3_aa: CASREEQVSYEQYF; cdr3_nt: TGCGCCAGCAGGGAGGAACAGGTATCCTACGAGCAGTACTTC
j_call: TRBJ2-5; v_call: TRBV18; clone_size: NA; d_call: NA; cdr3_aa: CASSPNSEETQYF; cdr3_nt: TGTGCCAGCTCACCGAATTCGGAAGAGACCCAGTACTTC
j_call: TRBJ2-7; v_call: TRBV28; clone_size: few; d_call: NA; cdr3_aa: CASSLSSYEQYF; cdr3_nt: TGTGCCAGCAGCCTGAGCTCCTACGAGCAGTACTTC
j_call: TRBJ2-3; v_call: TRBV7-2; clone_size: NA; d_call: TRBD2; cdr3_aa: CASSRPLAGVTDTQYF; cdr3_nt: TGTGCCAGCAGCCGCCCACTAGCGGGAGTCACAGATACGCAGTATTTT